Below are 14 T cell receptor beta chains sequenced from a single sample in a study of blood T cell repertoires in COVID-19. Clones were sequenced by immunoSEQ multiplex PCR, and TCRdb holds only the in-frame ones, with some missing. The table has approximately 99,000 clones, 84% seen once. The sequencing sample was made of peripheral blood. The source is a man aged 70-80 years with active or convalescent COVID-19.

V is TRBV2 and J is TRBJ1-2; D perhaps matches TRBD1 (5 bases). The CDR3 extends over 13 amino acids. Germline values: CDR1 SNHLY, CDR2 FYNNEI. Trimming pared 2 bases from V and 3 bases from J, leaving 7 bases between. For the CDR3, the DNA is TGTGCCAGCAGTGAACAGGGTTACTATGGCTACACCTTC. Translating it yields CASSEQGYYGYTF.

The chain combines TRBV21-1 with TRBJ2-7; no DNA check was done on the table's D call, TRBD1. TRBV21-1 is shown as a pseudogene. The CDR3 is made up of 13 amino acids. This chain's CDR3 is CASTPDRVYEQYF. DNA of the CDR3: TGTGCCAGCACCCCGGACAGGGTCTACGAGCAGTACTTC.

The chain links TRBV7-8 to TRBJ2-3; D remains ambiguous. Trimming removed 1 base from V and 5 bases from J, with 4 bases in between. Germline V gene sequence: CDR1 SGHVS, CDR2 FQNEAQ. The CDR3 is 12 residues long. The CDR3 loop reads CASSLDRDTQYF. CDR3 nucleotide sequence: TGTGCCAGCAGCTTAGACAGAGATACGCAGTATTTT. The full variable domain, with the rest looked up from reference TRBV7-8 and TRBJ2-3, is GAGVSQSPRYKVAKRGQDVALRCDPISGHVSLFWYQQALGQGPEFLTYFQNEAQLDKSGLPSDRFFAERPEGSVSTLKIQRTQQEDSAVYLCASSLDRDTQYFGPGTRLTVL.

This clone was observed a single time. The chain has TRBV6-5 and TRBJ1-4; TRBD1 might be the D (6 bases). This CDR3 comprises 15 residues. CDR1 is MNHEY, CDR2 SVGAGI, per germline. Trimming cost V 6 bases and J 6 bases, with 17 bases left between them. CDR3 sequence: CASRTLTGMDEKLFF. The CDR3 DNA follows: TGTGCCAGCAGGACCCTCACAGGGATGGATGAAAAACTGTTTTTT.

In its sample, this clone was seen a few times. The genes are TRBV29-1 and TRBJ1-1; unclear D gene. Germline V lookup: CDR1 SQVTM, CDR2 ANQGSEA. The CDR3 is 10 residues long. The V gene lost 7 bases and the J gene lost 6 bases, with 9 bases spanning the gap. For the CDR3, the DNA is TGCAGCGCCCTCGGGGCTGAAGCTTTCTTT. It is translated as CSALGAEAFF.

Note on this clone: Other DNA sequences in this specimen translate into the identical CDR3. This sequence joins TRBV30 and TRBJ2-2, with TRBD2 identical over 9 bases. After removal of 3 bases from V and 2 bases from J, the junction contained 1 base not matched to a gene. This CDR3 contains 14 residues. Looked up from germline, CDR1 is GTSNPN and CDR2 is SVGIG (reference sequence). CDR3 sequence: CAWRTSGNTGELFF. The CDR3 nucleotides read TGTGCCTGGAGGACTAGCGGAAACACCGGGGAGCTGTTTTTT.

This CDR3 is CASSYSQGYGYTF. In nucleotides, the CDR3 is TGTGCCAGCAGTTACTCTCAGGGGTATGGCTACACCTTC. This sequence joins TRBV6-5 and TRBJ1-2; possible D gene TRBD1, 6 bases. Looked up from germline, CDR1 is MNHEY and CDR2 is SVGAGI. CDR3 length: 13 residues. The V end lost 0 bases, the J end lost 5 bases, and 7 bases lay between the germline ends.

The chain uses TRBV5-1 and TRBJ2-1; 7 bases map to TRBD2. The CDR3 length is 16 residues. Looked up from germline, CDR1 is SGHRS and CDR2 is YFSETQ. With V trimmed by 4 bases and J by 9 bases, 16 bases remained unmatched. CDR3 region: CASSTSLGEGRTEQFF. The DNA of the CDR3 is TGCGCCAGCAGCACCTCCCTAGGGGAGGGTCGTACTGAGCAGTTCTTC.

The chain uses TRBV4-2 and TRBJ2-7; unclear D gene. The ends were cut back, 0 bases at V and 1 base at J, with 10 bases in the middle. The germline CDR1 and CDR2 sequences are LGHNA and YNFKEQ. This CDR3 is built from 15 residues. The CDR3 bases are TGTGCCAGCAGCCAAGAGGTCCAGGTTTCCTACGAGCAGTACTTC. It is translated as CASSQEVQVSYEQYF.

This clone was counted between two and nine times. The V gene is TRBV7-8, the J gene TRBJ2-5; tentative D call: TRBD2 (5 bases). The CDR3 extends over 14 amino acids. The germline gives CDR1 SGHVS, CDR2 FQNEAQ. Trimming removed 7 bases at V and 1 base at J, with 13 bases between. Written as DNA, the CDR3 is TGTGCCAGCACCCCCCGGGGATCCCAAGAGACCCAGTACTTC. Encoded protein: CASTPRGSQETQYF.

This clone was seen only once. The chain is built from TRBV3-1 (or the pseudogene TRBV3-2) and TRBJ1-1, with 9 bases identical to TRBD1. Germline V CDR1 and CDR2: LGHDT, YNNKEL (reference sequence). V lost 5 bases, J lost 6 bases, and 4 bases stayed unmatched. The CDR3 contains 13 residues. This CDR3 is CASSVQGAAEAFF. In DNA, the CDR3 is TGTGCCAGCAGCGTACAGGGGGCCGCTGAAGCTTTCTTT.

This clone was found once. The V and J genes are TRBV2 and TRBJ2-5; D remains ambiguous. The germline CDR1 and CDR2 sequences are SNHLY and FYNNEI. The CDR3 length is 12 residues. Trimming stripped 3 bases from V and 3 bases from J, with 5 bases between. The CDR3 loop reads CASSDSKETQYF. CDR3 DNA: TGTGCCAGCAGTGACAGTAAAGAGACCCAGTACTTC.

V gene TRBV19 combines with J gene TRBJ1-5, with 7 bases fitting TRBD1. Trimming cost V 2 bases and J 1 base; bases outside gene matches: 8. Germline V gene data show CDR1 as LNHDA and CDR2 as SQIVND (reference sequence). This CDR3 comprises 17 residues. CDR3 nucleotide sequence: TGTGCCAGTAGTATATCTACTCCAGGGGGGAGCAATCAGCCCCAGCATTTT. This sequence encodes CASSISTPGGSNQPQHF.

A single count supports this clone. The chain is built from TRBV11-2 and TRBJ2-7; TRBD1 matches 10 bases. CDR1 SGHAT and CDR2 FQNNGV come from the germline V gene. The CDR3 sequence is 15 residues long. J was trimmed by 4 bases and V by 0 bases; bases with no gene match: 3. The CDR3 reads CASSLDRDRGYEQYF. Here the CDR3 DNA reads TGTGCCAGCAGCTTAGATCGGGACAGGGGATACGAGCAGTACTTC.